This is a list of T cell receptor beta chains from one sample in a study of early T cells in non-severe SARS-CoV-2 infection. TCRdb analysed the 5' RACE reads with MiXCR anew, one entry per CDR3 protein. The sample consists of about 45,000 distinct CDR3 sequences, 11% of them appearing once. The sample was whole blood. All receptors come from an adult who was a healthcare worker with PCR-confirmed SARS-CoV-2 infection or an uninfected control (not recorded which). Each CDR3 is given with its conserved first and last residue. A D gene is named only where the DNA matches it firmly. Clone size is shown for a subset of rows, as once, few, many or a class of expanded clone.

TRBV29-1	TRBJ2-5	NA	NA	CSVRGETQYF	TGCAGCGTTAGAGGAGAGACCCAGTACTTC
TRBV28	TRBJ2-5	NA	NA	CASSPPGPVETQYF	TGTGCCAGCAGTCCTCCAGGACCCGTCGAGACCCAGTACTTC
TRBV28	TRBJ2-7	many	NA	CASSSKDSFYEQYF	TGTGCCAGCAGTTCAAAGGACAGCTTCTACGAGCAGTACTTC
TRBV20-1	TRBJ2-7	many	TRBD2	CSASKAGVANEQYF	TGCAGTGCTAGTAAGGCGGGAGTTGCCAACGAGCAGTACTTC
TRBV9	TRBJ2-7	NA	TRBD2	CASSVGLAGSSYEQYF	TGTGCCAGCAGCGTAGGTCTAGCGGGAAGTTCCTACGAGCAGTACTTC
TRBV12-3/TRBV12-4	TRBJ1-4	NA	NA	CASSLAGTTNEKLFF	TGTGCCAGCAGTTTAGCGGGGACCACTAATGAAAAACTGTTTTTT
TRBV3-1	TRBJ1-6	NA	NA	CASSQDRVISPLHF	TGTGCCAGCAGCCAAGATCGCGTCATTTCACCCCTCCACTTT
TRBV20-1	TRBJ2-7	few	TRBD1	CSAGGQGRYEQYF	TGCAGTGCAGGTGGACAGGGACGCTACGAGCAGTACTTC
TRBV6-6	TRBJ1-5	many	TRBD1	CATGTGQGGQPQHF	TGTGCCACCGGGACGGGACAGGGTGGTCAGCCCCAGCATTTT
TRBV11-3	TRBJ2-1	NA	TRBD1	CASSGQGGYNEQFF	TGTGCCAGCAGCGGACAGGGAGGTTACAATGAGCAGTTCTTC
TRBV28	TRBJ1-2	many	NA	CASSLKVGPPTF	TGTGCCAGCAGTTTAAAAGTCGGACCGCCAACCTTC
TRBV12-2	TRBJ1-1	many	NA	CASRPRDSRNTEAFF	TGTGCAAGTCGTCCCCGGGACAGCCGGAACACTGAAGCTTTCTTT
TRBV11-1	TRBJ1-2	few	NA	CASSFGGDGYTF	TGTGCCAGCAGCTTTGGGGGAGACGGCTACACCTTC
TRBV28	TRBJ2-2	many	NA	CASRKVGLRNTGELFF	TGTGCCAGCAGAAAGGTGGGACTTAGGAACACCGGGGAGCTGTTTTTT
TRBV20-1	TRBJ2-7	many	TRBD1	CSAGRDSHSYEQYF	TGCAGTGCTGGCCGGGACAGCCACTCCTACGAACAGTACTTC
TRBV28	TRBJ2-7	many	TRBD1	CASSRGQNYEQYF	TGTGCCAGCAGCAGGGGGCAGAACTACGAGCAGTACTTC
TRBV20-1	TRBJ2-7	NA	NA	CSATVGFYEQYF	TGCAGTGCGACAGTCGGTTTCTACGAGCAGTACTTC
TRBV21-1	TRBJ1-1	many	NA	CARARGQHVYTEAFF	TGTGCCAGGGCCAGAGGACAACACGTTTACACTGAAGCTTTCTTT
TRBV29-1	TRBJ2-4	NA	NA	CSVADRKKNIQYF	TGCAGCGTTGCTGACAGGAAAAAAAACATTCAGTACTTC
TRBV2	TRBJ1-1	many	NA	CASRAGSGIGTEAFF	TGTGCCAGCAGGGCAGGTTCAGGGATTGGCACTGAAGCTTTCTTT
TRBV6-5	TRBJ2-7	NA	NA	CATSYTAVRSSYEQYF	TGTGCCACCAGTTACACGGCGGTTAGGAGCTCCTACGAGCAGTACTTC
TRBV5-1	TRBJ2-7	many	NA	CASSSGRGGPYEQYF	TGCGCCAGCAGCTCGGGCCGGGGAGGACCCTACGAGCAGTACTTC
TRBV28	TRBJ2-6	many	NA	CASSRFGANVLTF	TGTGCCAGCAGCCGCTTCGGGGCCAACGTCCTGACTTTC
TRBV28	TRBJ2-2	NA	NA	CASSLRGGELFF	TGTGCCAGCAGTTTAAGAGGCGGGGAGCTGTTTTTT
TRBV7-2	TRBJ2-2	many	TRBD2	CASSGAGGPGELFF	TGTGCCAGCAGCGGTGCGGGAGGGCCCGGGGAGCTGTTTTTT
TRBV6-5	TRBJ2-4	NA	NA	CASTPTVLGTKNIQYF	TGTGCCAGCACCCCGACTGTTTTGGGGACCAAAAACATTCAGTACTTC
TRBV29-1	TRBJ2-7	NA	NA	CSVGLQAYEQYF	TGCAGCGTCGGACTACAAGCCTACGAGCAGTACTTC
TRBV5-1	TRBJ2-3	few	TRBD1	CASSGQGQSTDTQYF	TGCGCCAGCAGCGGACAGGGACAAAGCACAGATACGCAGTATTTT
TRBV29-1	TRBJ2-5	few	TRBD1	CSVETGLNAQYF	TGCAGCGTTGAGACAGGGCTAAATGCCCAGTACTTC
TRBV29-1	TRBJ1-3	NA	NA	CSVEVHSGNTIYF	TGCAGCGTAGAAGTACACTCTGGAAACACCATATATTTT
TRBV5-5	TRBJ1-2	few	NA	CASSLAQGIYGYTF	TGTGCCAGCAGCTTGGCCCAGGGTATCTATGGCTACACCTTC
TRBV13	TRBJ2-1	few	NA	CASSLGNEQFF	TGTGCCAGCAGCTTAGGGAATGAGCAGTTCTTC